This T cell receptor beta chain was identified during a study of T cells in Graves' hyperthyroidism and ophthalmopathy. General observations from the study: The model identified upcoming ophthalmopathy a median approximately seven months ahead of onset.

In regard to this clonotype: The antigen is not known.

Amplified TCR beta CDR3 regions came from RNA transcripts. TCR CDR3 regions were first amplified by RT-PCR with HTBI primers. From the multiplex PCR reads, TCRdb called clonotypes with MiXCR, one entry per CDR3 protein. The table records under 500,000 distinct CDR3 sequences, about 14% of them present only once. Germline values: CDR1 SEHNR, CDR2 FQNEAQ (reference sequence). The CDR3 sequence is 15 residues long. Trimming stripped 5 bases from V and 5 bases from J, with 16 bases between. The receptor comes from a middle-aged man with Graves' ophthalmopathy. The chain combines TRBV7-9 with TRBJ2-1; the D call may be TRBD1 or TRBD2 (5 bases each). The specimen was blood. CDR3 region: CASSPRGGRNNEQFF. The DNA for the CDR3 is TGTGCCAGCAGCCCGAGGGGTGGTAGAAACAATGAGCAGTTCTTC. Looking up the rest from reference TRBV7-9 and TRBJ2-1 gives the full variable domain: DTGVSQNPRHKITKRGQNVTFRCDPISEHNRLYWYRQTLGQGPEFLTYFQNEAQLEKSRLLSDRFSAERPKGSFSTLEIQRTEQGDSAMYLCASSPRGGRNNEQFFGPGTRLTVL.